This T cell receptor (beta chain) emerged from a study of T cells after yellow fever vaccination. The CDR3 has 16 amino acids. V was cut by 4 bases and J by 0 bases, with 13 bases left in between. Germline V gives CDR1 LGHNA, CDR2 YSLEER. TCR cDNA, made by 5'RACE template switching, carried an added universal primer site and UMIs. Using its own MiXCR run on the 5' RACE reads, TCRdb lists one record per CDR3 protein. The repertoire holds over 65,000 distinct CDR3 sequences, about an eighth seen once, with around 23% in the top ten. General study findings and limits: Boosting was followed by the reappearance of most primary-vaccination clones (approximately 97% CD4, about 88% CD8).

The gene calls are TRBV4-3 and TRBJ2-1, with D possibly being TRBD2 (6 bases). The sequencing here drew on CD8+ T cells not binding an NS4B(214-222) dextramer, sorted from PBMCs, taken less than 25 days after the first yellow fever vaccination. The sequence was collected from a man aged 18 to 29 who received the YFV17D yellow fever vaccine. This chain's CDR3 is CASSLSYGSSYNEQFF. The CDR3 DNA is TGCGCCAGCAGCCTATCTTACGGGAGCTCCTACAATGAGCAGTTCTTC.